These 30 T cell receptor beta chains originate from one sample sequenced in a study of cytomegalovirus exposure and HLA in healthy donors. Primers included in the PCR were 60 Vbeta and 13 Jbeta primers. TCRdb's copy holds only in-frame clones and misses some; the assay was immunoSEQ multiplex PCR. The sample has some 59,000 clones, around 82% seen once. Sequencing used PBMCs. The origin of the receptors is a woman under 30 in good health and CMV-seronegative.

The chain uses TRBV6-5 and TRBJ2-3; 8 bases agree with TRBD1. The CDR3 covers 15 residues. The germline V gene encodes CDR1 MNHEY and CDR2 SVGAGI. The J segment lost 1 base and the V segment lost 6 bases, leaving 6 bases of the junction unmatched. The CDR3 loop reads CASRTDRGRTDTQYF. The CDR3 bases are TGTGCCAGCAGAACAGACAGGGGACGCACAGATACGCAGTATTTT.

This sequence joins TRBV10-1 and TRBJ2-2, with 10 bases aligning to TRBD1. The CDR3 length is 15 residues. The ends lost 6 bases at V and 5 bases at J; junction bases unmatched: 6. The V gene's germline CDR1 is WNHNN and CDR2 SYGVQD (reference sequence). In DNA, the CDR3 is TGCGCCAGCAGCCCAAGGACAGGGGGTACCGGGGAGCTGTTTTTT. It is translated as CASSPRTGGTGELFF.

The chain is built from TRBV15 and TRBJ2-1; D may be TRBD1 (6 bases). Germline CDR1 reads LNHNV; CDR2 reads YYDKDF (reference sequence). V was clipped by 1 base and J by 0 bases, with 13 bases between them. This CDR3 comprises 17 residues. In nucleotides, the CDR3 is TGTGCCACCAGCAGAGTGTGGGGGCCCTACTCCTACAATGAGCAGTTCTTC. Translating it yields CATSRVWGPYSYNEQFF.

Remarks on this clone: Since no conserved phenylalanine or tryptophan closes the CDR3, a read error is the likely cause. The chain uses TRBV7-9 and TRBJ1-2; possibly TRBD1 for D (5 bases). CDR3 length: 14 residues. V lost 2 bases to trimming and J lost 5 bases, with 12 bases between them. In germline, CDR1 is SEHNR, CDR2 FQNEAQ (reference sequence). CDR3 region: CASSLPRAGYGYTL. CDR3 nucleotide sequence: TGTGCCAGCAGCTTACCCAGGGCTGGGTATGGCTACACCCTC.

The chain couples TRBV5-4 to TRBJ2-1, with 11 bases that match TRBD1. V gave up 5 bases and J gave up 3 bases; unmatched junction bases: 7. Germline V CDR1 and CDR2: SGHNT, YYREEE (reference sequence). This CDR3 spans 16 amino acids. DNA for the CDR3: TGTGCCAGCAGTCCCGGACAGGGGGCATTCTACAATGAGCAGTTCTTC. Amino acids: CASSPGQGAFYNEQFF.

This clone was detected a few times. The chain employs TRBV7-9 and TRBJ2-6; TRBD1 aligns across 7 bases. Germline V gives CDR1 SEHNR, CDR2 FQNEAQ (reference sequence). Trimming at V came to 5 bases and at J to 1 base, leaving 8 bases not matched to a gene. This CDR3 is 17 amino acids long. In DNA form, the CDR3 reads TGTGCCAGCAGCGTCGCCGGGACAGCGTCTGGGGCCAACGTCCTGACTTTC. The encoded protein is CASSVAGTASGANVLTF.

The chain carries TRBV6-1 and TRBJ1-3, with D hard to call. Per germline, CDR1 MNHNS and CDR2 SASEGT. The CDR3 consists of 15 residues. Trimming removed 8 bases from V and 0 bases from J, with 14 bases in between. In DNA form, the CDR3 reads TGTGCCAGCTTCAAAGGGAGGTACTCTGGAAACACCATATATTTT. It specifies CASFKGRYSGNTIYF.

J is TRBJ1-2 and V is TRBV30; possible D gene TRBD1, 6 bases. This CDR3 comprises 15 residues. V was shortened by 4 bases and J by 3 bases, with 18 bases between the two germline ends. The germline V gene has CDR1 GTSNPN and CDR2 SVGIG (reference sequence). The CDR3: CAWTLTQAGDYGYTF. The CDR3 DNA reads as TGTGCCTGGACCCTGACGCAAGCAGGGGACTATGGCTACACCTTC.

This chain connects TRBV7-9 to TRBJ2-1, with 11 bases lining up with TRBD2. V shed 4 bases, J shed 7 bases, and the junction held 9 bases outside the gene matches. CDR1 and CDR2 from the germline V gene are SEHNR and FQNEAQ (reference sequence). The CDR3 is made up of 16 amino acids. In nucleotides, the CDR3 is TGTGCCAGCAGCTCCCTGGCTCTAGCGGGAGGAAATGAGCAGTTCTTC. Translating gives CASSSLALAGGNEQFF.

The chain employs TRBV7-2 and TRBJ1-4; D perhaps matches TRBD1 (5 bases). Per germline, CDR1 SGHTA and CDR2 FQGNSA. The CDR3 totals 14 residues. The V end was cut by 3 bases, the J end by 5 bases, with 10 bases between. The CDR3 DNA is TGTGCCAGCAGCTTTCAGGGAGGAAATGAAAAACTGTTTTTT. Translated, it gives CASSFQGGNEKLFF. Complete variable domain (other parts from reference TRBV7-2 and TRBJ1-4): GAGVSQSPSNKVTEKGKDVELRCDPISGHTALYWYRQSLGQGLEFLIYFQGNSAPDKSGLPSDRFSAERTGGSVSTLTIQRTQQEDSAVYLCASSFQGGNEKLFFGSGTQLSVL.

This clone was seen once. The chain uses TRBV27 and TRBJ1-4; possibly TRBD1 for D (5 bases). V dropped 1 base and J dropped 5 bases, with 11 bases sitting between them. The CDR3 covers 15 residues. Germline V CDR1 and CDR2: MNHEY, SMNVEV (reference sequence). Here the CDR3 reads CASSLLGAKNEKLFF. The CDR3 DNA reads TGTGCCAGCAGTTTATTAGGGGCAAAAAATGAAAAACTGTTTTTT.

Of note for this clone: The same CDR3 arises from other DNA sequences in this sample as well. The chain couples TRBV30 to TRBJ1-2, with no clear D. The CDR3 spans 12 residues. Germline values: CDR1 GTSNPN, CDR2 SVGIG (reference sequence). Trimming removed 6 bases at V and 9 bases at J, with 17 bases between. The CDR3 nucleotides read TGTGCCTGTTCTTGGGTGGAGGTCAGCTACACCTTC. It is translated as CACSWVEVSYTF.

This chain's CDR3 is CARNLQGFSYGYTF. CDR3 DNA: TGTGCCCGTAACTTACAGGGATTTTCCTATGGCTACACCTTC. V gene TRBV30 combines with J gene TRBJ1-2; a possible D gene is TRBD1 (6 bases). Germline CDR1 is GTSNPN and CDR2 is SVGIG (reference sequence). CDR3 length: 14 amino acids. The V end lost 8 bases, the J end lost 4 bases, and 20 bases lay between the germline ends.

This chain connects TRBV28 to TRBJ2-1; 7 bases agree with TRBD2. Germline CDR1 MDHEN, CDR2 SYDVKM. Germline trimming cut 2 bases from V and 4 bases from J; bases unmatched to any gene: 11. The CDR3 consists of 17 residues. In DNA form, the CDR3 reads TGTGCCAGCAGTTTAGTCGGGCGGGAGTTGTCGTACAATGAGCAGTTCTTC. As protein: CASSLVGRELSYNEQFF. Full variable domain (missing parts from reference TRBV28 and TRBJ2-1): DVKVTQSSRYLVKRTGEKVFLECVQDMDHENMFWYRQDPGLGLRLIYFSYDVKMKEKGDIPEGYSVSREKKERFSLILESASTNQTSMYLCASSLVGRELSYNEQFFGPGTRLTVL.

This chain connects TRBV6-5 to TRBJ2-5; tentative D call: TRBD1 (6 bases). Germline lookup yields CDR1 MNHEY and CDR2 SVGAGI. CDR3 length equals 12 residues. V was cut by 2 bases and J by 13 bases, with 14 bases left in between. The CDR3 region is CASSYGQSPMYF. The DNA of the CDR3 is TGTGCCAGCAGTTACGGACAGAGCCCCATGTACTTC.

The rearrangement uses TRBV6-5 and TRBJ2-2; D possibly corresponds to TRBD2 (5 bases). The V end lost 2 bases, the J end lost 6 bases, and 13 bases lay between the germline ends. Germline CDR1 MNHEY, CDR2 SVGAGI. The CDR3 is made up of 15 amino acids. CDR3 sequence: CASSYETGRAGELFF. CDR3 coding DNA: TGTGCCAGCAGTTACGAGACGGGAAGGGCCGGGGAGCTGTTTTTT.

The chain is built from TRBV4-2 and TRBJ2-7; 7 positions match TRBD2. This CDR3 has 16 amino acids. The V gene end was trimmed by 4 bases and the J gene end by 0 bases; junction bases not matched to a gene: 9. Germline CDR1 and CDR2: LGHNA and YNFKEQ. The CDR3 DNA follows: TGTGCCAGCAGCCCGGAGCGGGATCAAGGCTCCTACGAGCAGTACTTC. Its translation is CASSPERDQGSYEQYF.

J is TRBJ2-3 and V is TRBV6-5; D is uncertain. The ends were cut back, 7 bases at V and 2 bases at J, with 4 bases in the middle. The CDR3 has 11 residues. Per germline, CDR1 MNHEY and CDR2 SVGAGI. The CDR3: CASTNTDTQYF. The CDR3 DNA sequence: TGTGCCAGCACCAACACAGATACGCAGTATTTT.

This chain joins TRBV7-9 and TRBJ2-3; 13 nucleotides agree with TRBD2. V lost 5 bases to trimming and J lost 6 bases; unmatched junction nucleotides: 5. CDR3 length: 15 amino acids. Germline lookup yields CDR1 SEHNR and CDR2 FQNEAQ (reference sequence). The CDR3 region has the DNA TGTGCCAGCAGCGGGACTAGCGGGGTTCGGGATACGCAGTATTTT. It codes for CASSGTSGVRDTQYF.

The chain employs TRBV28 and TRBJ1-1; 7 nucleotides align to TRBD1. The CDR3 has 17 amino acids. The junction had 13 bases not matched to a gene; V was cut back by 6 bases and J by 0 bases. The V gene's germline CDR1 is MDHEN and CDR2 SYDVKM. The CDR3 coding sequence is TGTGCCAGCAGGGACAGGCTCCCTTCACTTATGAACACTGAAGCTTTCTTT. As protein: CASRDRLPSLMNTEAFF.

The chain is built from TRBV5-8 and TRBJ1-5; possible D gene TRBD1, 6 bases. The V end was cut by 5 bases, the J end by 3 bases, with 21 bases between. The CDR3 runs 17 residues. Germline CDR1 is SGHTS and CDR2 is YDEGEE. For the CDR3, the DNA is TGTGCCAGCAGTCCACTAGCGGGGGCCCTTGTCAATCAGCCCCAGCATTTT. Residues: CASSPLAGALVNQPQHF.

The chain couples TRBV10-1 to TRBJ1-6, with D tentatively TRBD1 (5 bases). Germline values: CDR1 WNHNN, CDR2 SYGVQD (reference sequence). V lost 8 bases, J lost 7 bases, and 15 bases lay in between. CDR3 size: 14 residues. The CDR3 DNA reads TGCGCCAGCCAGGGAGGGACGGACAATTCACCCCTCCACTTT. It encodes CASQGGTDNSPLHF.

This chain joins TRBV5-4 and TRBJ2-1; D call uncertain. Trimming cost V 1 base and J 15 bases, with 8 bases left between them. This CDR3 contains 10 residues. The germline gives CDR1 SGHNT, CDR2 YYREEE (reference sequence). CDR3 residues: CASSLLLWFF. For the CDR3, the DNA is TGTGCCAGCAGCTTGCTTCTATGGTTCTTC. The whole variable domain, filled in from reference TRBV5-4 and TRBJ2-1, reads ETGVTQSPTHLIKTRGQQVTLRCSSQSGHNTVSWYQQALGQGPQFIFQYYREEENGRGNFPPRFSGLQFPNYSSELNVNALELDDSALYLCASSLLLWFFGPGTRLTVL.

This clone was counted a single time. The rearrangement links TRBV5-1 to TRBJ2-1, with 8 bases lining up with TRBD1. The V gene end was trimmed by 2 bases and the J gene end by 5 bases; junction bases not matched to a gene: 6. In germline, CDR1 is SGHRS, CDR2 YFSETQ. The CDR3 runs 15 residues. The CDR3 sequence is CASSFEDRANNEQFF. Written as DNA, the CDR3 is TGCGCCAGCAGCTTTGAGGACAGGGCAAACAATGAGCAGTTCTTC.

The CDR3 nucleotides are TGTGCCAGCAGCCGCCGACAAAGCGGTTATGGCTACACCTTC. Residues: CASSRRQSGYGYTF. The chain couples TRBV7-9 to TRBJ1-2, with no clear D. This CDR3 is built from 14 residues. Germline V lookup: CDR1 SEHNR, CDR2 FQNEAQ (reference sequence). Trimming left V 5 bases short and J 5 bases short, with 15 bases between.

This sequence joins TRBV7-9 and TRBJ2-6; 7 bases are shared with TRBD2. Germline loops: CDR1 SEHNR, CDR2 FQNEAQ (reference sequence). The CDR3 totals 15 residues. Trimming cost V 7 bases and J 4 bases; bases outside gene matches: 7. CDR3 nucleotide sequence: TGTGCCAGCACCCCAGCGGGGTACGGGGCCAACGTCCTGACTTTC. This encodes CASTPAGYGANVLTF.

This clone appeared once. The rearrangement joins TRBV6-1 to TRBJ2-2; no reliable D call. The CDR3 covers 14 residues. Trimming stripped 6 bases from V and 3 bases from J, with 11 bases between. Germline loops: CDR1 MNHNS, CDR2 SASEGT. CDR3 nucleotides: TGTGCCAGCAGATCCGGGTCGGACACCGGGGAGCTGTTTTTT. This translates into CASRSGSDTGELFF.

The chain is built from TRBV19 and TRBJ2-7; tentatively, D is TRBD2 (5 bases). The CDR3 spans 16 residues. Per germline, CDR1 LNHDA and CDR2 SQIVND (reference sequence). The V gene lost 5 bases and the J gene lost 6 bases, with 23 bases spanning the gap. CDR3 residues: CASSVREIGMVGEQYF. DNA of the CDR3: TGTGCCAGTAGTGTGAGGGAGATCGGGATGGTGGGCGAGCAGTACTTC. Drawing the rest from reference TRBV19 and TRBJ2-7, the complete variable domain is DGGITQSPKYLFRKEGQNVTLSCEQNLNHDAMYWYRQDPGQGLRLIYYSQIVNDFQKGDIAEGYSVSREKKESFPLTVTSAQKNPTAFYLCASSVREIGMVGEQYFGPGTRLTVT.

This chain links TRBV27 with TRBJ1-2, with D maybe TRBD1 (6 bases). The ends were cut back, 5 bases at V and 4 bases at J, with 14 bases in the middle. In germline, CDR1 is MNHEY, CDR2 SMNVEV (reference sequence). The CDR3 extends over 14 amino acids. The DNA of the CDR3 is TGTGCCAGCAGTCCACTAGGACAGTTCTATGGCTACACCTTC. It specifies CASSPLGQFYGYTF.

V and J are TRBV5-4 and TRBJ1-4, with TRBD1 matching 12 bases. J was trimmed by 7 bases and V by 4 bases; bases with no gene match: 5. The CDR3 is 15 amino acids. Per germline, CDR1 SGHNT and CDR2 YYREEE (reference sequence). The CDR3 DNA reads TGTGCCAGCAGCCTTGGGGACAGGGGGCTTGAAAAACTGTTTTTT. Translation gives CASSLGDRGLEKLFF.